Listed here is a single TCR beta chain. The sample holds many counts of this clonotype. Its antigen remains undetermined. Base qualities are not recorded, but no much larger clone differs from it by a single base. V is reduced by 4 bases and J by 0 bases, leaving a spacing of 11 bases between them. The CDR3 holds 14 amino acids from the cysteine to the phenylalanine. The CDR3 DNA has 42 bases and is translated from base 1. CDR1 SGDLS and CDR2 YYNGEE are derived from the germline V gene. The library was obtained by multiplex PCR. The run used an Illumina HiSeq 4000. TCR beta libraries were built with iRepertoire HTBI primers and Arm-PCR amplification of CDR3 regions. PCR products were gel purified before sequencing. Concerning the study's data processing: A total of 60 to 80 TRBV and 14 TRBJ segments were identified across samples and were used for gene usage analysis of CDR3 amino acid clonotypes. COPE and FqMerger were used to merge filtered high-quality paired reads into contigs. BLAST was used to align contigs to IMGT TRBV, TRBD and TRBJ reference genes, and CDR3 was defined according to IMGT. Clonotypes above 0.1% frequency were classified as highly expanded clones. Shannon entropy was used to measure repertoire diversity, and the Gini coefficient was used to measure V-J evenness. Clonotypes shared by more than one individual were considered public. The public reads were reanalyzed by TCRdb: fastp trimming at Q25, MiXCR alignment, in-frame beta chains only. For every CDR3 protein sequence, its rows merge into one entry that carries the most common genes and DNA. What appears here as the V and J calls and clone size reflects TCRdb's work, not the paper's. The sample includes a few hundred thousand distinct CDR3 sequences, with less than 20% observed a single time. The ten largest make up over 9.5% of the sample.

Explained via the paper, the time point label denotes: newly diagnosed GD, antithyroid drugs for less than 3 months. RNA was extracted from PBMCs in TRIzol for both TCR sequencing and RNA sequencing. The diagnosis of Graves' disease was made according to American Thyroid Association guidelines. Patients were recruited from an endocrinology department in Xi'an, China. Each patient gave approximately 8.8 milliliters of peripheral blood, collected in an EDTA anticoagulant tube. Ficoll Paque Plus density gradient separation was used to isolate PBMCs, and no additional T cell sorting was done. An Agilent 2100 Bioanalyzer and agarose gel were used to check RNA quality, and a NanoDrop 2000 was used to measure RNA concentration. These data belong to a study of regulatory T cells in long-lasting Graves disease (dated by TCRdb to the early 2020s). For the study in its entirety: Patients with newly diagnosed Graves' disease had been on antithyroid drugs for under 3 months. The study was registered as a clinical trial and conducted in China. A total of around 33 samples underwent TCR sequencing, from 13 patients with persistent Graves' disease and roughly 20 patients with newly diagnosed Graves' disease. Patients with persistent Graves' disease were compared with patients with newly diagnosed Graves' disease using TCR sequencing and RNA sequencing of peripheral blood.

The investigation overall reported the following: Persistent Graves' disease patients showed lower TCR Shannon entropy and fewer highly expanded clones than newly diagnosed patients, suggesting clonal expansion. Patients with persistent disease shared more public clonotypes (roughly 2,900) than newly diagnosed patients did (nearly 1,000). Preferential use of TRBV28, TRBJ1-2 and TRBJ2-5 was observed in persistent disease, whereas TRBV20-1 and TRBJ2-1 were favored in newly diagnosed disease. The small sample size was acknowledged by the authors as a limitation that may reduce accuracy. Only peripheral blood was studied, because thyroid tissue, the primary lesion, was inaccessible. Sequencing and analysis were restricted to the TCR beta chain.

The same sample was also studied in work on T cells in Graves' hyperthyroidism and ophthalmopathy. Looking at the second paper: A patient counted as having stable Graves' hyperthyroidism if no progression to ophthalmopathy occurred over 18 months of follow-up. Hyperthyroidism patients were newly diagnosed, had a disease duration of under 2 months, and were aged 18 to 65 years. Patients with uncontrolled infections, other autoimmune diseases, pregnancy or lactation were excluded. Clinical symptoms, serum thyroxine and TRAb, thyroid ultrasound, and orbital computed tomography formed the basis for the diagnoses. The first round of RT-PCR for the TCR CDR3 was performed with the HTBI primer set and the Qiagen OneStep RT-PCR kit. Blood samples also contained most of the expanded thyroid clonotypes (frequency above 0.001), which suggests that blood repertoires may reflect thyroid immune responses. A 13 V-J signature model separated ophthalmopathy from stable hyperthyroidism, with over 85% sensitivity and 81.08% specificity in cross-validation and 80%/75% in testing. In validation, the model predicted progression to ophthalmopathy a median of around six months before onset, with over 60% sensitivity and about 72% specificity. TCR V-J signatures able to tell the groups apart were searched for in a discovery cohort of about a hundred patients, of whom about 40 had Graves' ophthalmopathy and around 56 had stable Graves' hyperthyroidism. Whether ophthalmopathy could be predicted prospectively was tested in an independent validation cohort made up of approximately 19 hyperthyroidism patients plus 17 patients who later progressed to ophthalmopathy. The 100 discovery patients were randomly split 7:3 into training and test sets. In addition, the study compared T-cell repertoires in thyroid tissue and in blood from a handful of Graves' hyperthyroidism patients. After sampling, hyperthyroidism patients received methimazole starting at 30 mg daily, and ophthalmopathy patients received high-dose intravenous methylprednisolone. Libraries were constructed in a second round of multiplex PCR, after which size selection and purification were carried out. Sequencing of the libraries was done on an Illumina HiSeq2000 using paired-end 100 bp reads. SOAPnuke was used to process the raw data, removing reads that contained adapters or uncalled bases, had a mean Phred below 15, or lacked an exact match to the constant primer or identifier. High-quality paired reads were merged using COPE v1.2.5, and each unique nucleotide sequence was defined as a clonotype. MiTCR v1.1 was used to align clonotypes to the IMGT TRBV, TRBD and TRBJ reference segments. The analysis included only V-J combinations with a frequency above 0.0001, which together covered approximately 99% of the repertoires. A TCS score was defined as the ratio between F50 (clonal expansion) and ExV (chaos), using BLOSUM62-based TCRdist between CDR3 peptides within each V-J. Welch's t-statistics and random forest reduced fewer than 600 V-J features to roughly 13, which were used in a naive Bayes classifier (R e1071). Sample size was not statistically predetermined, and investigators were not blinded to group allocation. According to the paper, TCR Vbeta CDR3 sequencing was carried out on some 140 peripheral blood samples, which came from over 40 ophthalmopathy, about 75 hyperthyroidism and roughly 17 progressor patients.

Here the sequenced sample was peripheral blood mononuclear cells (PBMCs), taken at new diagnosis, from a patient treated with antithyroid drugs. This receptor was identified in a woman between 25 and 40 years old with Graves disease. Donor details come from another sample of the same person, matched by shared clones. Recombination linked TRBV9 to TRBJ2-7; the D gene cannot be named for sure. The DNA sequence follows: TGTGCCAGCAGCTTCGGACGGAGCTCCTACGAGCAGTACTTC. Translated, it gives CASSFGRSSYEQYF.